This T cell receptor beta chain was retrieved from a study of T cells in Graves' hyperthyroidism and ophthalmopathy. This clonotype came up many times. From RNA transcripts, TCR beta CDR3 regions were amplified. Initially, a first-round RT-PCR of the TCR CDR3 employed the HTBI primer set. TCRdb re-analysed the multiplex PCR reads in MiXCR, keeping a single row per CDR3 protein. The repertoire includes about 200,000 distinct CDR3 sequences, roughly 17% of them detected once, and roughly 55% sits in the top ten. CDR3 length: 12 amino acids. V gave up 6 bases and J gave up 4 bases, with 7 bases separating them.

The rearrangement joins TRBV12-3 or TRBV12-4 to TRBJ1-5; no firm D call. The specimen sequenced was blood. The origin of this receptor is a woman in her 50s with Graves' hyperthyroidism. In DNA, the CDR3 is TGTGCCAGCAGGACGGAAAATCAGCCCCAGCATTTT. Amino acids: CASRTENQPQHF.